This T cell receptor beta chain was retrieved from a study of blood T cell repertoires in COVID-19. The length of the CDR3 is 18 residues. From germline, CDR1 is LGHNA and CDR2 YNFKEQ. Germline trimming cut 1 base from V and 4 bases from J; bases unmatched to any gene: 13. TCRdb's copy holds only in-frame clones and misses some; the assay was immunoSEQ multiplex PCR. Of hundreds of thousands of clones listed, around nine tenths are singletons. The source material was PBMCs or T cells enriched from blood (not recorded which). The genes are TRBV4-2 and TRBJ2-5, with 9 bases that match TRBD1. The receptor was derived from a woman between 50 and 59 years old who had recovered from COVID-19. CDR3 coding DNA: TGTGCCAGCAGCCAAGGAACCAAGGACAGGGGATATTCAGAGACCCAGTACTTC. It yields the protein CASSQGTKDRGYSETQYF.